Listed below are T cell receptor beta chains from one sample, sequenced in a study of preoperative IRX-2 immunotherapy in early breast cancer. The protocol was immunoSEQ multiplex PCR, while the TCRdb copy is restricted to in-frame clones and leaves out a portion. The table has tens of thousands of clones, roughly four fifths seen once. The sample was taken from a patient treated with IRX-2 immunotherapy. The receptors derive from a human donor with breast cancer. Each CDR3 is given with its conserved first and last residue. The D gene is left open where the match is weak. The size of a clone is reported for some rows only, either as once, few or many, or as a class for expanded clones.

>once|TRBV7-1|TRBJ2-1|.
CASSPDVTYNEQFF
TGTGCCAGCAGCCCCGACGTAACCTACAATGAGCAGTTCTTC
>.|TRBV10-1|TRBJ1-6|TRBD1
CASIRDRGYNSPLHF
TGCGCCAGCATCCGGGACAGGGGTTATAATTCACCCCTCCACTTT
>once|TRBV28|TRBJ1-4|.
CASSYSWTEENEKLFF
TGTGCCAGCAGCTACTCCTGGACTGAGGAGAATGAAAAACTGTTTTTT
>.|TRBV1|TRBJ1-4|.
CASSQDLRQGGPNEKLFF
TGCGCCAGCAGCCAAGATCTGCGACAGGGGGGGCCTAATGAAAAACTGTTTTTT
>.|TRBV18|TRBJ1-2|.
CASSPGRGNYGYTF
TGTGCCAGCTCACCAGGGAGGGGAAACTATGGCTACACCTTC
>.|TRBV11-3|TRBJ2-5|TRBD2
CASSRPGLEETQYF
TGTGCCAGCAGCCGACCGGGACTAGAAGAGACCCAGTACTTC
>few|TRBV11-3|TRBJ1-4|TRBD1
CASSPGQGQPTNEKLFF
TGTGCCAGCAGCCCCGGACAGGGACAGCCAACTAATGAAAAACTGTTTTTT
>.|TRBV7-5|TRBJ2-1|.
CASSSTGQVRNEQFF
TGTGCCAGCAGTTCGACAGGGCAAGTTCGGAATGAGCAGTTCTTC
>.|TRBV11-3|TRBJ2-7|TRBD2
CASSPLGTIYEQYF
TGTGCCAGCAGCCCCCTGGGGACTATCTACGAGCAGTACTTC
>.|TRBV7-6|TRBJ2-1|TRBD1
CASSLRQGALNEQFF
TGTGCCAGCAGCTTGAGACAGGGGGCCCTCAATGAGCAGTTCTTC